Here is one T cell receptor (beta chain) with its context. The CDR3 is 13 residues long. Trimming left V 4 bases short and J 6 bases short, with 12 bases between. The germline CDR1 and CDR2 sequences are SEHNR and FQNEAQ (reference sequence). Source study methods: Amplified reference gene primers provided the basis for estimating nucleated cell counts. Profiled with immunoSEQ multiplex PCR; TCRdb holds only in-frame clones, not every one. The V and J calls and the clone size are those of that table, but D and trimming were determined from the DNA. Altogether fewer than 110,000 clones are present, roughly 90% being singletons, with the ten largest covering roughly 3.6%. The data stem from a study of blood T cell repertoires in COVID-19. As for the study in general: Sites across the United States, Italy and Spain contributed samples from acute and convalescent COVID-19. Nucleic acid was either cDNA or gDNA, and it came from T cells, B-cell-depleted T cells, or PBMCs.

Sequences were obtained from peripheral blood. The sequence was obtained from a woman aged 60-70 years with acute or convalescent COVID-19. The chain recombines TRBV7-9 with TRBJ1-1; TRBD1 is a possible D gene (6 bases). CDR3 in amino acids: CASSSPGQAEAFF. For the CDR3, the DNA is TGTGCCAGCAGCTCGCCGGGACAAGCTGAAGCTTTCTTT.